The clone carrying this T cell receptor (beta chain) was counted a few times. What it binds is not known. The data are from a study of regulatory T cells in long-lasting Graves disease. Study details: Prior antithyroid drug treatment in newly diagnosed Graves' patients lasted under 3 months.

TCR beta libraries were built with iRepertoire HTBI primers and Arm-PCR of CDR3 regions. Each CDR3 protein is one row after TCRdb ran MiXCR on the multiplex PCR reads. This repertoire shows roughly 610,000 distinct CDR3 sequences, 16% found once; its top ten account for around 11%. Study results and limitations: Thyroid tissue went unstudied; only peripheral blood was examined.

The CDR3 has 17 residues. Trimming removed 5 bases at V and 0 bases at J, with 17 bases between. CDR1 MNHNS and CDR2 SASEGT come from the germline V gene. Time point here: newly diagnosed GD, antithyroid drugs for less than 3 months. There was RNA extracted from PBMCs, and the TCR library was made from it. Recruitment took place at an endocrinology department in Xi'an, China. This sample was also put to use in a study of T cells in Graves' hyperthyroidism and ophthalmopathy.

The chain has TRBV6-1 and TRBJ1-3; D gene unclear. The sequencing used peripheral blood mononuclear cells (PBMCs), collected at new diagnosis, from a patient treated with antithyroid drugs. The clonotype comes from a man in his late teens or twenties with Graves disease. The CDR3 region is CASSHSLSGTSGNTIYF. CDR3 coding DNA: TGTGCCAGCAGTCATTCCCTTTCTGGCACCTCTGGAAACACCATATATTTT.